This T cell receptor (beta chain) was sequenced during a study of control samples from healthy donors and cancer patients. After removal of 7 bases from V and 2 bases from J, the junction contained 5 bases not matched to a gene. CDR1 is SEHNR, CDR2 FQNEAQ, per germline (reference sequence). The CDR3 spans 13 residues. Clones were read by immunoSEQ multiplex PCR, and TCRdb kept only the in-frame ones, dropping some. The repertoire includes over 100,000 clones, about 91% of them detected once, and 2% to 3% sits in the top ten. Source material: blood. This receptor was obtained from a woman aged 18-35 years in good health. The chain recombines TRBV7-9 with TRBJ2-7; 7 bases align to TRBD1. CDR3 protein: CASKRTGPYEQYF. The DNA of the CDR3 is TGTGCCAGCAAAAGGACAGGACCCTACGAGCAGTACTTC.